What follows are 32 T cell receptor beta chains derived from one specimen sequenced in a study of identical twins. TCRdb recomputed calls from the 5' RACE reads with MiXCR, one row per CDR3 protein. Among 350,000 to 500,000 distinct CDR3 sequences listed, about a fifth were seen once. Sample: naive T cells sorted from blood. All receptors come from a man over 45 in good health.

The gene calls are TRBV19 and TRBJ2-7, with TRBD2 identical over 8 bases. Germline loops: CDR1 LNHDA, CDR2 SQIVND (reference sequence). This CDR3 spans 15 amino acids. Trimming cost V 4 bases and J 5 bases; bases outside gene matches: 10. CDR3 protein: CASSTALRGAHEQYF. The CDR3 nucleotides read TGTGCCAGTAGTACAGCGCTGCGGGGGGCCCACGAGCAGTACTTC.

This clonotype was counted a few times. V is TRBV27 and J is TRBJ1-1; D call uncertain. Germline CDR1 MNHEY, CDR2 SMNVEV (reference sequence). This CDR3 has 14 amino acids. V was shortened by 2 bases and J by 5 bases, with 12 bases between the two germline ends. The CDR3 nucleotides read TGTGCCAGCAGTTTAGGGCTAACCGGGACTGAAGCTTTCTTT. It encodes CASSLGLTGTEAFF.

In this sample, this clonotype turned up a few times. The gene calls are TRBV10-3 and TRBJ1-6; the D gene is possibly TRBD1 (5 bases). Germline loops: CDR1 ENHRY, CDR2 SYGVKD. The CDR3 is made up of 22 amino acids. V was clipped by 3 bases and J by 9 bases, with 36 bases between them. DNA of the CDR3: TGTGCCATCAGTGACCCGGGATTAGGGGTTGGGACTCTTTTGGGGGTCACTTCACCCCTCCACTTT. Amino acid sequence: CAISDPGLGVGTLLGVTSPLHF.

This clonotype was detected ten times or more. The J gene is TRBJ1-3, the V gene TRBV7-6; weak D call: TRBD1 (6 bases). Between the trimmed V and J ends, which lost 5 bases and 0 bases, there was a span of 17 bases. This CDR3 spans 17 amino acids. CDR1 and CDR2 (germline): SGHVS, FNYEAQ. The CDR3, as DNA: TGTGCCAGCAGCAGCGTAACCAGGGGCAACTCTGGAAACACCATATATTTT. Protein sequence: CASSSVTRGNSGNTIYF. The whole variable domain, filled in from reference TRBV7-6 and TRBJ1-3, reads GAGVSQSPRYKVTKRGQDVALRCDPISGHVSLYWYRQALGQGPEFLTYFNYEAQQDKSGLPNDRFSAERPEGSISTLTIQRTEQRDSAMYRCASSSVTRGNSGNTIYFGEGSWLTVV.

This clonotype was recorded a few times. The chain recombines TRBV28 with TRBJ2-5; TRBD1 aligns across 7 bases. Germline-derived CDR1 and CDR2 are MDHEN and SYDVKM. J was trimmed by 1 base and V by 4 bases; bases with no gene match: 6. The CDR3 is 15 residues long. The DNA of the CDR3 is TGTGCCAGCAGTTACCAGGGGGTGTTCCAAGAGACCCAGTACTTC. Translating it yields CASSYQGVFQETQYF.

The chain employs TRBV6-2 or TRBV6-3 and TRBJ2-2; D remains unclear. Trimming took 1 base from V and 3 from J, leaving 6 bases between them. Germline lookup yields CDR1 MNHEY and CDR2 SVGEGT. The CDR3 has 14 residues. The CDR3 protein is CASSYWPHTGELFF. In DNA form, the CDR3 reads TGTGCCAGCAGTTACTGGCCACACACCGGGGAGCTGTTTTTT.

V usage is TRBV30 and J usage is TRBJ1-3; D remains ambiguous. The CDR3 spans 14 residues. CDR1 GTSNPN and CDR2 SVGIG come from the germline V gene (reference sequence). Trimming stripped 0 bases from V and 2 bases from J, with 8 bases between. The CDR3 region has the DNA TGTGCCTGGAGTGTACTAGTGGCTGGAAACACCATATATTTT. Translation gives CAWSVLVAGNTIYF.

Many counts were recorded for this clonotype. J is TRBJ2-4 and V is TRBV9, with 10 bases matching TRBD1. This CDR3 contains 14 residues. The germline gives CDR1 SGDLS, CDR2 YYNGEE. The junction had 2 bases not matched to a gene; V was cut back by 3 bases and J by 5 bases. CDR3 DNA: TGTGCCAGCAGCGGACAGGGGGCGCAAAACATTCAGTACTTC. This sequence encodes CASSGQGAQNIQYF.

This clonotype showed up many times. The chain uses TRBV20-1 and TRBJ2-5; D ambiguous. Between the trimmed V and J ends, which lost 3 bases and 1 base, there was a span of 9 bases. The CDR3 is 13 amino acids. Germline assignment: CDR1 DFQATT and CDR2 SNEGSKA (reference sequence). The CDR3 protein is CSASPTFQETQYF. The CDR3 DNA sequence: TGCAGTGCTAGTCCCACCTTCCAAGAGACCCAGTACTTC.

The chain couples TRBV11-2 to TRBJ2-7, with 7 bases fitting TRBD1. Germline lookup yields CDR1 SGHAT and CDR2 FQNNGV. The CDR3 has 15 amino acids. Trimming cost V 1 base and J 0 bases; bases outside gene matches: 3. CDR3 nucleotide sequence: TGTGCCAGCAGCTTAGGCTGGGACAGCTCCTACGAGCAGTACTTC. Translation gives CASSLGWDSSYEQYF.

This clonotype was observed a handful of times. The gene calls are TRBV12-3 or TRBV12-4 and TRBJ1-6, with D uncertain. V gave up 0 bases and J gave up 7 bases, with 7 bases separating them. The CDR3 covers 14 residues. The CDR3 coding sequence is TGTGCCAGCAGTTTAGCGCACGGGAATTCACCCCTCCACTTT. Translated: CASSLAHGNSPLHF.

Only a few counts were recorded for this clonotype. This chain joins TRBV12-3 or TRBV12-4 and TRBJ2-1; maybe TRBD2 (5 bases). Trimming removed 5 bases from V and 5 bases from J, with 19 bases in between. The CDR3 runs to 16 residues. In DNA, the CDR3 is TGTGCCAGCAGTCTCCTCGGGGTAGCCAGCAACAATGAGCAGTTCTTC. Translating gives CASSLLGVASNNEQFF.

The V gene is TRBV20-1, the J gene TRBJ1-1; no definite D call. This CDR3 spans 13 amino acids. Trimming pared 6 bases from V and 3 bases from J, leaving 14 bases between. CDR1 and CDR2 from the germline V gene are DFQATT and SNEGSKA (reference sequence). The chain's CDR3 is CSANDGTYTEAFF. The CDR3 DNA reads TGCAGTGCAAATGACGGCACCTACACTGAAGCTTTCTTT.

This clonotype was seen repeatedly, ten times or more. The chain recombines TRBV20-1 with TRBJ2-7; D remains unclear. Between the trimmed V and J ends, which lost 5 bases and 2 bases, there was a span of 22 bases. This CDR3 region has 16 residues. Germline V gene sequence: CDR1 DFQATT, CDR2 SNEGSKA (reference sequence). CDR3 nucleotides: TGCAGTGCTCCGTTTACCAGTCCGCGAATAACCTACGAGCAGTACTTC. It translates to CSAPFTSPRITYEQYF.

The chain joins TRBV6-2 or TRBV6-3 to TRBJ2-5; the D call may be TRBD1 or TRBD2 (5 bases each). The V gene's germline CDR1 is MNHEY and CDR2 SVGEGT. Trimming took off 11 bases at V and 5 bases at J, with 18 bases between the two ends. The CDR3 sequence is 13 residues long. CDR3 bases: TGTGCCGCGAGAGGGGTTTTCCCCGAGACCCAGTACTTC. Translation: CAARGVFPETQYF.

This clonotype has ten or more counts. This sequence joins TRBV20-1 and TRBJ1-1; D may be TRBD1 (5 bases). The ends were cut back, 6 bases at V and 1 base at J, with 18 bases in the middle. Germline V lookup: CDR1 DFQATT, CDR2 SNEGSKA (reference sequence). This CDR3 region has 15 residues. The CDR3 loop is CSAPGGSLQNTEAFF. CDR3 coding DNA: TGCAGTGCACCCGGGGGGAGCTTACAGAACACTGAAGCTTTCTTT.

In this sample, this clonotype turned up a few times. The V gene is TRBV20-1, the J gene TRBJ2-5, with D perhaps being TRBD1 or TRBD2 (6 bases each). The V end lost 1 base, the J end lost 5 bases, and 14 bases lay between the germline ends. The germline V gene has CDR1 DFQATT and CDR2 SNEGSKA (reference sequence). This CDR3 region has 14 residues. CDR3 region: CSARVPGADETQYF. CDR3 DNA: TGCAGTGCTAGAGTACCGGGGGCTGACGAGACCCAGTACTTC.

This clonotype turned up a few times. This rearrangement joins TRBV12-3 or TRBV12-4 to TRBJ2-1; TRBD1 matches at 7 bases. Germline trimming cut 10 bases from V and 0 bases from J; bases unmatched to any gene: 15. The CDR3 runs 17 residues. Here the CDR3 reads CATTGQPRSFSYNEQFF. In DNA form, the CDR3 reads TGTGCCACAACGGGACAGCCTAGATCCTTCTCCTACAATGAGCAGTTCTTC.

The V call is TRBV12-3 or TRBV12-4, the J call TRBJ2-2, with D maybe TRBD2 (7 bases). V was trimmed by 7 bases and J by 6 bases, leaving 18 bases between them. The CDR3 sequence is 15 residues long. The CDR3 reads CASKYGEGHAGELFF. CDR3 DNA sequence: TGTGCCAGCAAATATGGGGAGGGACACGCCGGGGAGCTGTTTTTT.

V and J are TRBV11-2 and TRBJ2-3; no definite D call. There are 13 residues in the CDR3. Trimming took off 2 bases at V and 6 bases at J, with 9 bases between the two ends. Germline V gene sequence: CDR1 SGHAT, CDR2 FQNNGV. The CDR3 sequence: CASSLYAKDTQYF. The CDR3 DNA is TGTGCCAGCAGCTTATATGCGAAGGATACGCAGTATTTT.

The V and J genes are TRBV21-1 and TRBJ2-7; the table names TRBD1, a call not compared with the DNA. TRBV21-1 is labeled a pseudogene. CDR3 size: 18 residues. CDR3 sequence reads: CASSKEGSGGDSSYEQYF. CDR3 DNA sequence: TGTGCCAGCAGCAAAGAAGGTAGCGGGGGCGACAGCTCCTACGAGCAGTACTTC.

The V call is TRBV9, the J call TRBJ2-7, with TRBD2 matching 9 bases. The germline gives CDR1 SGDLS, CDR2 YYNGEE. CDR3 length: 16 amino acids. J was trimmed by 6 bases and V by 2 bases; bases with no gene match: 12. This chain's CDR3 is CASSVAGTSKTPEQYF. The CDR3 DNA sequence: TGTGCCAGCAGCGTCGCCGGGACTAGCAAGACGCCCGAGCAGTACTTC. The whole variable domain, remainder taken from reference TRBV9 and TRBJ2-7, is DSGVTQTPKHLITATGQRVTLRCSPRSGDLSVYWYQQSLDQGLQFLIQYYNGEERAKGNILERFSAQQFPDLHSELNLSSLELGDSALYFCASSVAGTSKTPEQYFGPGTRLTVT.

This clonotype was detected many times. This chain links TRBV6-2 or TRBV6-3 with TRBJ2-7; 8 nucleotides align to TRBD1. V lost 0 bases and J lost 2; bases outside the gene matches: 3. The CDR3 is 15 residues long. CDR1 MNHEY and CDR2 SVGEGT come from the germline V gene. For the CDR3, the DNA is TGTGCCAGCAGTTACTCGACAGGGGCGACCTACGAGCAGTACTTC. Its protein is CASSYSTGATYEQYF.

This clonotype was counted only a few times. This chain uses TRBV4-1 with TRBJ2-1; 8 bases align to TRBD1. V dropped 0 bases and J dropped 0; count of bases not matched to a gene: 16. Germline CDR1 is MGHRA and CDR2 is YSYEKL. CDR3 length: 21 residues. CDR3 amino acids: CASSQELRTGLIGSSYNEQFF. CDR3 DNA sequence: TGCGCCAGCAGCCAAGAGCTACGGACAGGGCTAATTGGAAGCTCCTACAATGAGCAGTTCTTC.

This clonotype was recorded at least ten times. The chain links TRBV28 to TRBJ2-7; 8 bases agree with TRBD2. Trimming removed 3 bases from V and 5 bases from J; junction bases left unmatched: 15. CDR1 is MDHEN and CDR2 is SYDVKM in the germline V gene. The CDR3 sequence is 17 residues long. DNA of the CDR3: TGTGCCAGCAGTTTGTCCTCTAGGCGGGGGGACGGGGACGAGCAGTACTTC. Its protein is CASSLSSRRGDGDEQYF.

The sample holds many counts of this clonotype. CDR3 nucleotides: TGCGCCAGCAGCCCTCAGGGAGACACTGAAGCTTTCTTT. Its protein product is CASSPQGDTEAFF. The rearrangement links TRBV4-1 to TRBJ1-1; perhaps TRBD1 as D (5 bases). CDR1 MGHRA and CDR2 YSYEKL come from the germline V gene. V was clipped by 4 bases and J by 3 bases, with 9 bases between them. This CDR3 region has 13 residues.

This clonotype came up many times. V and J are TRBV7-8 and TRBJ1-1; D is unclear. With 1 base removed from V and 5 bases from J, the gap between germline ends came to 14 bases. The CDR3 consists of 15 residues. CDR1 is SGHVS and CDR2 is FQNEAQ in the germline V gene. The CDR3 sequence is CASSLGVGGGTEAFF. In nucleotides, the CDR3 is TGTGCCAGCAGCTTAGGGGTAGGAGGAGGGACTGAAGCTTTCTTT.

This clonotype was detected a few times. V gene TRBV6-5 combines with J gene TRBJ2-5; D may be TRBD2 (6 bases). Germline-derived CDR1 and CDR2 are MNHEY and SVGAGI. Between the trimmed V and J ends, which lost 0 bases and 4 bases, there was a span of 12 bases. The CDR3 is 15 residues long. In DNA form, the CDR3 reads TGTGCCAGCAGTTACTCCGGCGGGAAAGGAGAGACCCAGTACTTC. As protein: CASSYSGGKGETQYF.

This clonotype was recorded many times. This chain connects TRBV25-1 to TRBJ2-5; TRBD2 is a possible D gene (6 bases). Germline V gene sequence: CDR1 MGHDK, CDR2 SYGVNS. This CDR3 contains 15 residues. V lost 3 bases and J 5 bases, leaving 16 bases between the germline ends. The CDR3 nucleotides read TGTGCCAGCAGTGATCCGGGGGAAAGAGGGGAGACCCAGTACTTC. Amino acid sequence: CASSDPGERGETQYF.

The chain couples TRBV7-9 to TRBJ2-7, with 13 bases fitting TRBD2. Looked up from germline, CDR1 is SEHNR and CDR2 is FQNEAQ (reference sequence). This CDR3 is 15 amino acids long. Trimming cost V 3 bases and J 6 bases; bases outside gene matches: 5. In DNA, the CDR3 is TGTGCCAGCAGCTTCCCGGGACTAGCGGGGACCGAGCAGTACTTC. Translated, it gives CASSFPGLAGTEQYF. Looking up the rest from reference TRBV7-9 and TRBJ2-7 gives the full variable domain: DTGVSQNPRHKITKRGQNVTFRCDPISEHNRLYWYRQTLGQGPEFLTYFQNEAQLEKSRLLSDRFSAERPKGSFSTLEIQRTEQGDSAMYLCASSFPGLAGTEQYFGPGTRLTVT.

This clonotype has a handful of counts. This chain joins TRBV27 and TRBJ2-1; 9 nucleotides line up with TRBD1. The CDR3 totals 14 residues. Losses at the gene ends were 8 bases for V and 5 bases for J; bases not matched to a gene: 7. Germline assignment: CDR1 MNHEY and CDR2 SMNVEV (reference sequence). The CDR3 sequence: CASAGTGYNNEQFF. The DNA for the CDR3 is TGTGCCAGCGCCGGGACAGGGTATAACAATGAGCAGTTCTTC.

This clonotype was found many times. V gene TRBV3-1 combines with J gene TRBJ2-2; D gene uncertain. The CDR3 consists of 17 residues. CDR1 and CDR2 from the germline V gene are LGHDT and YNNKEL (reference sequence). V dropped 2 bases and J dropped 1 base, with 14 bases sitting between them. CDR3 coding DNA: TGTGCCAGCAGCCAACGGGTCAGCCTTTTGAACACCGGGGAGCTGTTTTTT. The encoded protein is CASSQRVSLLNTGELFF. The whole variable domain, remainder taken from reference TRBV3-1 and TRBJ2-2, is DTAVSQTPKYLVTQMGNDKSIKCEQNLGHDTMYWYKQDSKKFLKIMFSYNNKELIINETVPNRFSPKSPDKAHLNLHINSLELGDSAVYFCASSQRVSLLNTGELFFGEGSRLTVL.